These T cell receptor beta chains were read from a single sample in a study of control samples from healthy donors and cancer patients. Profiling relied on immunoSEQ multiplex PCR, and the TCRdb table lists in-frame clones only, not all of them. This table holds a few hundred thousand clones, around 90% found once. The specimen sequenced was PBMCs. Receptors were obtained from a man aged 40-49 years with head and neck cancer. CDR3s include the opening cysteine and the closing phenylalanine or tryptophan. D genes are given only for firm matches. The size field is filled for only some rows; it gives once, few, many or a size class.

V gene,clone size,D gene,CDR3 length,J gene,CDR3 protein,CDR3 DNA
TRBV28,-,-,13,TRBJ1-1,CASSLATNTEAFF,TGTGCCAGCAGTTTGGCGACGAACACTGAAGCTTTCTTT
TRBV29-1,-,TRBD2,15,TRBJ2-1,CSVVQTSGGYNEQFF,TGCAGCGTCGTTCAGACTAGCGGGGGTTACAATGAGCAGTTCTTC
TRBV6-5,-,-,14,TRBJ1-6,CASTWGGFFSPLHF,TGTGCCAGCACATGGGGGGGGTTCTTTTCACCCCTCCACTTT
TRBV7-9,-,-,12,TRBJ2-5,CAHDKYQETQYF,TGTGCCCACGACAAGTACCAAGAGACCCAGTACTTC
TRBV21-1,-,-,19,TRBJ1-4,CASSKKPGTGGAQGEKLFF,TGTGCCAGCAGCAAAAAACCCGGGACAGGGGGCGCGCAGGGGGAAAAACTGTTTTTT
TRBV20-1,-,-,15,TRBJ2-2,CSASKGPTVPGELFF,TGCAGTGCTAGTAAGGGCCCCACAGTTCCCGGGGAGCTGTTTTTT
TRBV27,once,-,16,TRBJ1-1,CASSSTTNGGNTEAFF,TGTGCCAGCAGTTCCACGACCAACGGGGGGAACACTGAAGCTTTCTTT
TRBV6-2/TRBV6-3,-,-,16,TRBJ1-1,CASSYDRGVMNTEAFF,TGTGCCAGCAGTTACGACCGAGGAGTCATGAACACTGAAGCTTTCTTT
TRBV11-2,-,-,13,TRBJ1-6,CASSSSPNSPLHF,TGTGCCAGCAGCTCCTCCCCTAATTCACCCCTCCACTTT
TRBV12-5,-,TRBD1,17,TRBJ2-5,CASGLVQGTAKKETQYF,TGTGCTAGTGGTTTGGTCCAAGGGACAGCAAAGAAAGAGACCCAGTACTTC
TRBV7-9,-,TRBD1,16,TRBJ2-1,CASSPGGQGYYNEQFF,TGTGCCAGCAGCCCAGGGGGACAGGGATATTACAATGAGCAGTTCTTC
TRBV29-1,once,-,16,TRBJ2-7,CSPRGSKQGFGYEQYF,TGCAGCCCCCGAGGGTCTAAACAGGGATTCGGCTACGAGCAGTACTTC
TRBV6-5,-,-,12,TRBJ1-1,CASKGVNTEAFF,TGTGCCAGCAAAGGGGTGAACACTGAAGCTTTCTTT
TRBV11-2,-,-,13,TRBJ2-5,CASSSPEGGTQYF,TGTGCCAGCAGCTCCCCCGAGGGTGGGACCCAGTACTTC
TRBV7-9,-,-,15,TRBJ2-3,CASSLELLLTDTQYF,TGTGCCAGCAGCTTAGAACTGCTCCTCACAGATACGCAGTATTTT
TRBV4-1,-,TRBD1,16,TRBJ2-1,CASSHHPGQGTDEQFF,TGCGCCAGCAGCCATCATCCGGGACAGGGAACCGATGAGCAGTTCTTC
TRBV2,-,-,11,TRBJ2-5,CASTAASTQYF,TGTGCCAGCACGGCGGCCTCAACCCAGTACTTC
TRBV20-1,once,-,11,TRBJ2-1,CSARVGYEQFF,TGCAGTGCTAGAGTAGGATATGAGCAGTTCTTC
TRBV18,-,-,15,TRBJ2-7,CASSPSGTAGFEQYF,TGTGCCAGCTCACCTTCCGGGACAGCGGGATTCGAGCAGTACTTC
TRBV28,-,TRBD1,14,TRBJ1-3,CASSLSGGGNTIYF,TGTGCCAGCAGTTTATCAGGGGGTGGAAACACCATATATTTT
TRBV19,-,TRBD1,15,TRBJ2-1,CASSTPGTANNEQFF,TGTGCCAGTAGTACCCCCGGGACAGCTAACAATGAGCAGTTCTTC
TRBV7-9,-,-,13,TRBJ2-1,CASSLGLNNEQFF,TGTGCCAGCAGCTTAGGACTTAACAATGAGCAGTTCTTC
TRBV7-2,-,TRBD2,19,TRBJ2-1,CASSPGLAGTGGPYNEQFF,TGTGCCAGCAGCCCCGGACTAGCGGGTACGGGCGGGCCATACAATGAGCAGTTCTTC